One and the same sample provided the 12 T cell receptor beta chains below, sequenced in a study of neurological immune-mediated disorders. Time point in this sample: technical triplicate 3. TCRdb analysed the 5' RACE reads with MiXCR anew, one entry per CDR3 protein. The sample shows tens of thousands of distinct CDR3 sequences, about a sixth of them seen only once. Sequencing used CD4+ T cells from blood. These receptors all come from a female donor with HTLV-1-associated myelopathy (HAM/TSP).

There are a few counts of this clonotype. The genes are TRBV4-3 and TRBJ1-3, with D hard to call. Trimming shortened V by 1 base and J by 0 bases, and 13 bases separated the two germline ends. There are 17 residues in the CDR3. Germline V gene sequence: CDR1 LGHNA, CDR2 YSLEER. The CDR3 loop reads CASSQVTRTNSGNTIYF. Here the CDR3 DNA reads TGCGCCAGCAGCCAAGTAACCAGGACTAACTCTGGAAACACCATATATTTT.

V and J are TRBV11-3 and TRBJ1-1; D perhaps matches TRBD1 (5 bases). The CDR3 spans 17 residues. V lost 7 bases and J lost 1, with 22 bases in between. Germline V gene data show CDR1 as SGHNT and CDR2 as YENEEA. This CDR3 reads CASILVALRGSNTEAFF. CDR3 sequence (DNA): TGTGCCAGCATCTTGGTGGCACTGAGGGGCTCGAACACTGAAGCTTTCTTT.

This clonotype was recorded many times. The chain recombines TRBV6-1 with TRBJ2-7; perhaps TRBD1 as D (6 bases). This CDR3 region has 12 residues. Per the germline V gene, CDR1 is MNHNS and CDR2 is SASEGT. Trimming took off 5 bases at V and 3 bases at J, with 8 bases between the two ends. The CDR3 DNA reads TGTGCCAGCAGTAAGGACAGCTACGAGCAGTACTTC. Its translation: CASSKDSYEQYF.

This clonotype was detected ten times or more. CDR3 DNA: TGCAGTGCTCAGCCCCTAGCGGGCCTGGGGGAGCAGTACTTC. It encodes CSAQPLAGLGEQYF. V gene TRBV20-1 combines with J gene TRBJ2-7; 8 bases fit TRBD2. CDR1 and CDR2 from the germline V gene are DFQATT and SNEGSKA (reference sequence). V dropped 5 bases and J dropped 7; count of bases not matched to a gene: 13. CDR3 length: 14 amino acids.

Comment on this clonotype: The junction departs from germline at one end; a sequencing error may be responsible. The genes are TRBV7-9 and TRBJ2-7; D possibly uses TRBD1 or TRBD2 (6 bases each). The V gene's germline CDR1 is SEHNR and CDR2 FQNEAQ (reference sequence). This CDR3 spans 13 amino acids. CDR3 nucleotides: TGTGCTATCAGCCCCTCGGGGGCCTATGAGCAGTACTTC. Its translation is CAISPSGAYEQYF.

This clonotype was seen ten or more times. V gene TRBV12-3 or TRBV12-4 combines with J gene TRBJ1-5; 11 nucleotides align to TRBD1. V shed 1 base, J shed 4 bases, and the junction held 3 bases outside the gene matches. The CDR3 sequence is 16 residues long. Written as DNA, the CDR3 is TGTGCCAGCAGTTTAGTGGGACAGGGGGGAAATCAGCCCCAGCATTTT. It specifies CASSLVGQGGNQPQHF.

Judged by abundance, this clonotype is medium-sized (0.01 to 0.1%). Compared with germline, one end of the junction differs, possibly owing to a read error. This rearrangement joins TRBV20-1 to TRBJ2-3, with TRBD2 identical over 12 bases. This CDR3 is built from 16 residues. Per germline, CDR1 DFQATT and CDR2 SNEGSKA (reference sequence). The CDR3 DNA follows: TGCAGTGCTAGAGGCCCGACTAGCGGGAGCACAAATACGCAGTATTTT. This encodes CSARGPTSGSTNTQYF.

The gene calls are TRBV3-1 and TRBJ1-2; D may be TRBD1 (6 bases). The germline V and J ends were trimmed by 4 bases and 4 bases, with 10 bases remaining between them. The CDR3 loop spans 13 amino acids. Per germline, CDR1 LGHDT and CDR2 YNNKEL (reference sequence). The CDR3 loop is CASSPTGIYGYTF. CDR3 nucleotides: TGTGCCAGCAGCCCGACAGGCATCTATGGCTACACCTTC.

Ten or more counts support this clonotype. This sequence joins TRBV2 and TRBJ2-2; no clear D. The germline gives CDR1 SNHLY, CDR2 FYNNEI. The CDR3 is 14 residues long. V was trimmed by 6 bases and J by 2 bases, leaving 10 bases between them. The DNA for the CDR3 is TGTGCCAGCAGCTTAGAGACAAACACCGGGGAGCTGTTTTTT. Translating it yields CASSLETNTGELFF.

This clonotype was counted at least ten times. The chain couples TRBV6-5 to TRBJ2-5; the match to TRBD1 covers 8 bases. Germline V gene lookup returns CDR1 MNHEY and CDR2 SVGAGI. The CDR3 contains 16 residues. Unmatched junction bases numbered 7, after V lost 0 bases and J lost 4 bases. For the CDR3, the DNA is TGTGCCAGCAGTTACTCGGGGCAGGGGGCCGGAGAGACCCAGTACTTC. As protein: CASSYSGQGAGETQYF.

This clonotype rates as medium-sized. CDR3 sequence reads: CSAREGTGETQYF. CDR3 coding DNA: TGCAGTGCTAGAGAGGGGACAGGAGAGACCCAGTACTTC. The V call is TRBV20-1, the J call TRBJ2-5, with 8 bases fitting TRBD1. The trim removed 0 bases at V and 4 bases at J, leaving 1 base unmatched. Germline loops: CDR1 DFQATT, CDR2 SNEGSKA (reference sequence). This CDR3 is 13 amino acids long.

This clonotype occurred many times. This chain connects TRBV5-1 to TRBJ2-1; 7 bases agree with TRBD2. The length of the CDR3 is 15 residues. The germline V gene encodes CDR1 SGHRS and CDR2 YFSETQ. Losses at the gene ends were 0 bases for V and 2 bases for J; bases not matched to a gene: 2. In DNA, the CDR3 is TGCGCCAGCAGCTTGGGGGGGGGTCCCTACAATGAGCAGTTCTTC. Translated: CASSLGGGPYNEQFF.